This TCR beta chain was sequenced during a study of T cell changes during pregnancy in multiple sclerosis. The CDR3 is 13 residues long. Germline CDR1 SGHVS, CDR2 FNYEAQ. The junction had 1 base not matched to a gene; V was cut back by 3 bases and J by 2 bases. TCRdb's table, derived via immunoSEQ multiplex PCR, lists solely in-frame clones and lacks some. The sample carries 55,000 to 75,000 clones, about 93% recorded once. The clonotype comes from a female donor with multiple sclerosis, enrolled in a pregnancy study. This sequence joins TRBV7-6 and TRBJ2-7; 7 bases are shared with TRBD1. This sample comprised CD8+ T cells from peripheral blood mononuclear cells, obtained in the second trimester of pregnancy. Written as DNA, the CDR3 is TGTGCCAGCAGCTTGACAGGGACCTACGAGCAGTACTTC. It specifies CASSLTGTYEQYF.